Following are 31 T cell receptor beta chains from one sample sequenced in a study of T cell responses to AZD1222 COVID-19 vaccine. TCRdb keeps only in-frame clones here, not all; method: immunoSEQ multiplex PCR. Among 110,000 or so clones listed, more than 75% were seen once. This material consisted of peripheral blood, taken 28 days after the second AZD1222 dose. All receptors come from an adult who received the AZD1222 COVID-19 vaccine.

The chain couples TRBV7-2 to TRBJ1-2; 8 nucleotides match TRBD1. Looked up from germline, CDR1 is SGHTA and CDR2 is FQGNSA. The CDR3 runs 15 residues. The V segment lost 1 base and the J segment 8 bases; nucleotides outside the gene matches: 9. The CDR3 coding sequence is TGTGCCAGCAGCTTAGGGGACAGGCAGTCGGGCGGCTACACCTTC. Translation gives CASSLGDRQSGGYTF.

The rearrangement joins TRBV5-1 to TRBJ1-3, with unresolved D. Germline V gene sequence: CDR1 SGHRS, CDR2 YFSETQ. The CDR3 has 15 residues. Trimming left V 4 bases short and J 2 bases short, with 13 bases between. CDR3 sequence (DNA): TGCGCCAGCAGCAAATCGACGATGCCTGGAAACACCATATATTTT. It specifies CASSKSTMPGNTIYF. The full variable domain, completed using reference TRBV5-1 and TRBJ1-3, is KAGVTQTPRYLIKTRGQQVTLSCSPISGHRSVSWYQQTPGQGLQFLFEYFSETQRNKGNFPGRFSGRQFSNSRSEMNVSTLELGDSALYLCASSKSTMPGNTIYFGEGSWLTVV.

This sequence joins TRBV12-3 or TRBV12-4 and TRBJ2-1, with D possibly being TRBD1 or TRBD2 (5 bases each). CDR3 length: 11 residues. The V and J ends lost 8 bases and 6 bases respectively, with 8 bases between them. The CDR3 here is CASGGFNEQFF. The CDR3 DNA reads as TGTGCCAGCGGGGGTTTCAATGAGCAGTTCTTC.

The CDR3 nucleotides are TGTGCCAGCAGCGTAGCTGGGGGACAGGGTACGGCCGGGGAGCTGTTTTTT. Translated, it gives CASSVAGGQGTAGELFF. V and J are TRBV9 and TRBJ2-2, with 9 bases matching TRBD1. The junction had 9 bases not matched to a gene; V was cut back by 0 bases and J by 6 bases. The germline CDR1 and CDR2 sequences are SGDLS and YYNGEE. The CDR3 is made up of 17 amino acids.

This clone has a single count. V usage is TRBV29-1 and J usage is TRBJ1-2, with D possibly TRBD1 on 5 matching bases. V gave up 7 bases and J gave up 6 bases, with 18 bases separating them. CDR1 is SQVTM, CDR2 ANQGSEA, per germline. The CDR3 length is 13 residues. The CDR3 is CSASWGAGNGYTF. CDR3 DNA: TGCAGCGCCAGTTGGGGCGCGGGAAATGGCTACACCTTC. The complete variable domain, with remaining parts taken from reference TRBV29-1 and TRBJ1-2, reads SAVISQKPSRDICQRGTSLTIQCQVDSQVTMMFWYRQQPGQSLTLIATANQGSEATYESGFVIDKFPISRPNLTFSTLTVSNMSPEDSSIYLCSASWGAGNGYTFGSGTRLTVV.

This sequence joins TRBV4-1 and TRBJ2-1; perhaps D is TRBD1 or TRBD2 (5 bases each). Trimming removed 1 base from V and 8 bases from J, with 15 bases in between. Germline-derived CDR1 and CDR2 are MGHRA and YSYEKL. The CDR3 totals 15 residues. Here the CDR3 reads CASSQVGVGSDEQFF. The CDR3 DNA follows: TGCGCCAGCAGCCAAGTGGGGGTCGGGTCGGATGAGCAGTTCTTC.

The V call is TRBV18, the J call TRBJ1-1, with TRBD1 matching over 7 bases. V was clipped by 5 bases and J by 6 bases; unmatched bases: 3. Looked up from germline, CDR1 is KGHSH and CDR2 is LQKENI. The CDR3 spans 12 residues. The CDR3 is CASSDRASEAFF. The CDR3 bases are TGTGCCAGCTCAGACAGGGCGTCTGAAGCTTTCTTT. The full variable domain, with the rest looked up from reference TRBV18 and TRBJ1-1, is NAGVMQNPRHLVRRRGQEARLRCSPMKGHSHVYWYRQLPEEGLKFMVYLQKENIIDESGMPKERFSAEFPKEGPSILRIQQVVRGDSAAYFCASSDRASEAFFGQGTRLTVV.

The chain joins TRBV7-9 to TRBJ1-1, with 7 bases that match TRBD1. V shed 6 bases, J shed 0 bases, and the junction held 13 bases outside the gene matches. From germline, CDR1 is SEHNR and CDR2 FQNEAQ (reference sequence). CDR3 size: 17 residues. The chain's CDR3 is CASSSGQVEGVNTEAFF. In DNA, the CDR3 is TGTGCCAGCAGTTCCGGACAGGTCGAAGGGGTGAACACTGAAGCTTTCTTT.

CDR3 nucleotides: TGTGCCAGCAGCGCTGACAGGGGTGCTAATGAAAAACTGTTTTTT. Protein: CASSADRGANEKLFF. The V call is TRBV9, the J call TRBJ1-4, with 8 bases matching TRBD1. The CDR3 is 15 residues long. V shed 3 bases, J shed 3 bases, and the junction held 4 bases outside the gene matches. Germline-derived CDR1 and CDR2 are SGDLS and YYNGEE.

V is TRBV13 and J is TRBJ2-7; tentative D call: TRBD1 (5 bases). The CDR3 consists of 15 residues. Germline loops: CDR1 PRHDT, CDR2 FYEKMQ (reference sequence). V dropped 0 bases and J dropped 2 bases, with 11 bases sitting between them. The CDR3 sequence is CASSLGGQGTYEQYF. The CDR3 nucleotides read TGTGCCAGCAGCTTAGGTGGGCAGGGTACCTACGAGCAGTACTTC.

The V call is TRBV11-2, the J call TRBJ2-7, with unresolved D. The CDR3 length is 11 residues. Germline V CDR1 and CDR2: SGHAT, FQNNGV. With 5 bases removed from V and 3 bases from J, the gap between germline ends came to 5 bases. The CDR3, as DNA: TGTGCCAGCAGCCCTCGCTACGAGCAGTACTTC. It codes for CASSPRYEQYF.

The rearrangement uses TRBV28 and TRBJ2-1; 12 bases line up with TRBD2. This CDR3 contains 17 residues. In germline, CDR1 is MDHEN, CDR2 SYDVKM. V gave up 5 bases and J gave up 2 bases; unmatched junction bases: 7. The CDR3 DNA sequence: TGTGCCAGCAGTGCCCAACTAGCGGGAGGACCCTACAATGAGCAGTTCTTC. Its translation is CASSAQLAGGPYNEQFF.

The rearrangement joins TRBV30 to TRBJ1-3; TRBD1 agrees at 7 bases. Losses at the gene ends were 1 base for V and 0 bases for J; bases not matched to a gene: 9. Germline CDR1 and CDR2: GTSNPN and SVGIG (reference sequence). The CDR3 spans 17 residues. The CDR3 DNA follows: TGTGCCTGGAGTGGGGTGACAGGGTTGAGCTCTGGAAACACCATATATTTT. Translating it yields CAWSGVTGLSSGNTIYF.

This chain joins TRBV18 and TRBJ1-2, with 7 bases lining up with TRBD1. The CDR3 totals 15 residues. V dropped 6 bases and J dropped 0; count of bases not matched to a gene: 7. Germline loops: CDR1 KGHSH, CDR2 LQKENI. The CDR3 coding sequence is TGTGCCAGCTCCCAAGGACAGGAGCCTAACTATGGCTACACCTTC. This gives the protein CASSQGQEPNYGYTF.

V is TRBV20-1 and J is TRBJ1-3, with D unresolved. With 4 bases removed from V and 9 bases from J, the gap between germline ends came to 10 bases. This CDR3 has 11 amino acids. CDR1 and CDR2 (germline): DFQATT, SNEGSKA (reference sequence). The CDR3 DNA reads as TGCAGTGCTACCCCCCTCCTCACCATATATTTT. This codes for CSATPLLTIYF.

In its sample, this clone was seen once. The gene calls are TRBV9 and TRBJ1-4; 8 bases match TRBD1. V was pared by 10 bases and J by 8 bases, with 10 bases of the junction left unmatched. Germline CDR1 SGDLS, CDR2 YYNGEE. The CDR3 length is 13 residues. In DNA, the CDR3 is TGTGCCCACCCAGGGGGCGTAAGGGAAAAACTGTTTTTT. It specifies CAHPGGVREKLFF.

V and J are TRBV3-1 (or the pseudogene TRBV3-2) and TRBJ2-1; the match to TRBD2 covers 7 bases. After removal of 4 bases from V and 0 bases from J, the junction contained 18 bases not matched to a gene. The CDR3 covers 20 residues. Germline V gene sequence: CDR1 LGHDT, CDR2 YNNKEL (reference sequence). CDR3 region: CASSPHIGGAGESSYNEQFF. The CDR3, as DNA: TGTGCCAGCAGCCCTCACATTGGAGGGGCGGGGGAAAGCTCCTACAATGAGCAGTTCTTC.

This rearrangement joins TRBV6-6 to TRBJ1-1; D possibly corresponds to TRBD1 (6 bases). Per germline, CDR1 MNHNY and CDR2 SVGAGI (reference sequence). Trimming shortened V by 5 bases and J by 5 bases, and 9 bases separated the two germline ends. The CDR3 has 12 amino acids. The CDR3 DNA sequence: TGTGCCAGCAGTAGACAGGCGACTGAAGCTTTCTTT. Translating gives CASSRQATEAFF.

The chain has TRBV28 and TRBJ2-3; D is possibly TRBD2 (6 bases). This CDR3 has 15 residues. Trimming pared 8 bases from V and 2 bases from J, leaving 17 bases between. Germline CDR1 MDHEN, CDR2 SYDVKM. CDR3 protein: CASGSPGRNTDTQYF. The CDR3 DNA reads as TGTGCCAGCGGATCCCCCGGGAGAAACACAGATACGCAGTATTTT.

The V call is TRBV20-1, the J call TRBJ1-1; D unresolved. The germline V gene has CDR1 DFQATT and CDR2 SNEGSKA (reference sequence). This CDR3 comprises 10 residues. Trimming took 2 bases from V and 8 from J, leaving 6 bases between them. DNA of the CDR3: TGCAGTGCTAGAACAGAGGAAGCTTTCTTT. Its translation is CSARTEEAFF.

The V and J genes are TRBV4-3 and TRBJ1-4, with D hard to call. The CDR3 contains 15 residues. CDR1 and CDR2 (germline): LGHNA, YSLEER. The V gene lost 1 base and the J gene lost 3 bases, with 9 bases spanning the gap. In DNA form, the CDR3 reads TGCGCCAGCAGCCAAGGTACTGGGGCTAATGAAAAACTGTTTTTT. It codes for CASSQGTGANEKLFF.

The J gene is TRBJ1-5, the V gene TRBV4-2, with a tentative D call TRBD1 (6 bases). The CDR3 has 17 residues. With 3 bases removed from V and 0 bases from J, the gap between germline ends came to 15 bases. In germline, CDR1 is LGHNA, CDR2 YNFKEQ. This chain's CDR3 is CASSQEPGQLSNQPQHF. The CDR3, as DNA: TGTGCCAGCAGCCAGGAACCGGGACAACTTAGCAATCAGCCCCAGCATTTT.

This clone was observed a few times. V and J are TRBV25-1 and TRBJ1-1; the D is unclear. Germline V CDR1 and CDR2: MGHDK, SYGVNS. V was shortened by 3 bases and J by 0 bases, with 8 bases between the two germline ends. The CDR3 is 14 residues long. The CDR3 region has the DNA TGTGCCAGCAGTGATAATACCATGAACACTGAAGCTTTCTTT. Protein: CASSDNTMNTEAFF.

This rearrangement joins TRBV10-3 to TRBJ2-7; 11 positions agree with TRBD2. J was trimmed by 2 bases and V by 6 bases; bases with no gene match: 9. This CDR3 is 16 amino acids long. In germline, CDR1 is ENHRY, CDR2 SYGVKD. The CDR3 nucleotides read TGTGCCATCAGGTCTGATGGGACTAGCGGCCCCTACGAGCAGTACTTC. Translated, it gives CAIRSDGTSGPYEQYF.

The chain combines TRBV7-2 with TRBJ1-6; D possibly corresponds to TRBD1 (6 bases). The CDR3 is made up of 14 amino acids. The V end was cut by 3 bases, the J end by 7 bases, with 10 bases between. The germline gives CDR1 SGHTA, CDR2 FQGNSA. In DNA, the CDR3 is TGTGCCAGCAGCTTTGCGGACAGAAATTCACCCCTCCACTTT. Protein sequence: CASSFADRNSPLHF. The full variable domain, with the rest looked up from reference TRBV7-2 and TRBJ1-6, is GAGVSQSPSNKVTEKGKDVELRCDPISGHTALYWYRQSLGQGLEFLIYFQGNSAPDKSGLPSDRFSAERTGGSVSTLTIQRTQQEDSAVYLCASSFADRNSPLHFGNGTRLTVT.

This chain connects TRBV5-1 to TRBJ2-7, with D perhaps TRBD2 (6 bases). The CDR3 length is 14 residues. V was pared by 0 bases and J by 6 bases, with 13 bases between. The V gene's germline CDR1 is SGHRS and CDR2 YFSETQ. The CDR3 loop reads CASSLEPGLGEQYF. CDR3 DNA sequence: TGCGCCAGCAGCTTGGAGCCGGGACTCGGCGAGCAGTACTTC.

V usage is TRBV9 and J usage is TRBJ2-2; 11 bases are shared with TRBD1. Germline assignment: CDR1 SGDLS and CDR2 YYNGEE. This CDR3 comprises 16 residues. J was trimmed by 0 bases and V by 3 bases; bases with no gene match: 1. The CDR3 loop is CASSGGQGANTGELFF. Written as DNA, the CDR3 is TGTGCCAGCAGCGGGGGACAGGGGGCGAACACCGGGGAGCTGTTTTTT.

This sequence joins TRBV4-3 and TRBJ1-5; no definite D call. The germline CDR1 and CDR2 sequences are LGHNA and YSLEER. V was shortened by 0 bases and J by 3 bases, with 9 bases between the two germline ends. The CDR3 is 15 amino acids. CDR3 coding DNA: TGCGCCAGCAGCCAAGATTTGGTTTCCAATCAGCCCCAGCATTTT. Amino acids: CASSQDLVSNQPQHF.

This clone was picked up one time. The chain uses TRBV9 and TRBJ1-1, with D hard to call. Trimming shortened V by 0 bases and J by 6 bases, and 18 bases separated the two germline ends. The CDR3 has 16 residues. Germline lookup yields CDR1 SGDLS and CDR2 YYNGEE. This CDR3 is CASSVAADGEVAEAFF. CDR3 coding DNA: TGTGCCAGCAGCGTAGCTGCCGATGGGGAAGTAGCTGAAGCTTTCTTT.

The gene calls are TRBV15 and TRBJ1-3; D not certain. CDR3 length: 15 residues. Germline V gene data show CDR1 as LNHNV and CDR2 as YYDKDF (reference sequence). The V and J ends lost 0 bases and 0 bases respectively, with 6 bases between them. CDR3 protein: CATSRDPGSGNTIYF. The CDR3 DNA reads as TGTGCCACCAGCAGAGACCCAGGCTCTGGAAACACCATATATTTT.

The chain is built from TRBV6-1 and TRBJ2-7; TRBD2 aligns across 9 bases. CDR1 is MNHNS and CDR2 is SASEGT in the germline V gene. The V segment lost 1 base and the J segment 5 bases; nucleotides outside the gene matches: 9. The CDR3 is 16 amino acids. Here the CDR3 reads CASSEVGRGLANEQYF. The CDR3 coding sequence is TGTGCCAGCAGTGAAGTAGGTAGGGGACTAGCCAACGAGCAGTACTTC.